This TCR beta chain was found in a study of blood T cell repertoires in COVID-19. As for the study in general: The United States, Italy and Spain provided the acute and convalescent COVID-19 samples. The cDNA or gDNA used as material had been derived from T cells, B-cell-depleted T cells, or PBMCs.

Germline values: CDR1 KGHDR, CDR2 SFDVKD. CDR3 length: 15 amino acids. V shed 2 bases and J 5 bases; nucleotides not matched to a gene: 2. Study processing details: Reference gene primers were amplified, and this amplification served to estimate nucleated cell counts. Only in-frame clones appear in the TCRdb table, and some are missing; sequencing was by immunoSEQ multiplex PCR. V and J calls and clone size follow that table, whereas D and trimming were derived from the DNA. The sample contains hundreds of thousands of clones, over 70% of which appear only once. The source material was peripheral blood. The V and J genes are TRBV24-1 and TRBJ2-1, with TRBD2 matching over 10 bases. The source is a man aged 35-49 years with acute or convalescent COVID-19. Here the CDR3 DNA reads TGTGCCACCAGTGATTGGACTAGCGGCGACAATGAGCAGTTCTTC. It encodes CATSDWTSGDNEQFF.